This T cell receptor beta chain emerged from a study of blood T cells in healthy people across ages. V dropped 4 bases and J dropped 5 bases, with 19 bases sitting between them. Germline assignment: CDR1 KGHSH and CDR2 LQKENI. The CDR3 covers 16 residues. General study findings and limits: Long-lived donors had more naive CD4+ cells and higher diversity than aged donors.

A J-beta primer mix and a sample-barcoded 5' primer were used in a second PCR of roughly 6 to 12 cycles. From the 5' RACE reads, TCRdb called clonotypes with MiXCR, one entry per CDR3 protein. This sample has approximately 1,700,000 distinct CDR3 sequences, with about two fifths found just once. For this clonotype: What it binds is not known.

The sequencing sample was made of blood. This sequence was found in a human donor in good health. V usage is TRBV18 and J usage is TRBJ2-3, with TRBD1 as a possible D gene (6 bases). The CDR3 sequence: CASSQPQGGLRDTQYF. CDR3 bases: TGTGCCAGCTCACAACCACAGGGTGGTCTGAGAGATACGCAGTATTTT.